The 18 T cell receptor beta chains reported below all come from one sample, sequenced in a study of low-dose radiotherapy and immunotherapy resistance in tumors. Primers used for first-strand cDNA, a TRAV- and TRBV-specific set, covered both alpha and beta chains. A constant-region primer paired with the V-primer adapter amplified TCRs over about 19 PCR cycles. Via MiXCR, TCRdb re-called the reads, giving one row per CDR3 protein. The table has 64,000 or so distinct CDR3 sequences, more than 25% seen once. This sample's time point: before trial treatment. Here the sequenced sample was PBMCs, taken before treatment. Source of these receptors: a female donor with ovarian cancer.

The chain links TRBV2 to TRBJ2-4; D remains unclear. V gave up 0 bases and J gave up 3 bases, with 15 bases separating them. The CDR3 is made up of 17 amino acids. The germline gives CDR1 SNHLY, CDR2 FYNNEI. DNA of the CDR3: TGTGCCAGCAGTGAAGCTGAGGTTTTCCGTCACAAAAACATTCAGTACTTC. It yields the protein CASSEAEVFRHKNIQYF.

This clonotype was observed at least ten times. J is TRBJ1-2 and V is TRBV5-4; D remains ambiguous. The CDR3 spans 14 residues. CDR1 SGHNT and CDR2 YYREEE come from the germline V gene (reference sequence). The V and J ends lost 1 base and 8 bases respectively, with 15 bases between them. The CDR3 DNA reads TGTGCCAGCAGCTTGATCCAGTTCTCATACGGCTACACCTTC. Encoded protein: CASSLIQFSYGYTF.

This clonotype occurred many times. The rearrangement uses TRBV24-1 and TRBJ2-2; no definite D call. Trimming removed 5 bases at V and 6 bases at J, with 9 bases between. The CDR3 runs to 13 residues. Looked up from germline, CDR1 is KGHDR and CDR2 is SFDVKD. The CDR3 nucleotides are TGTGCCACCAGTGGGCTAGGGTCCGGGGAGCTGTTTTTT. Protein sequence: CATSGLGSGELFF.

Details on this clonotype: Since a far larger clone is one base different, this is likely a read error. The CDR3 protein is CASSLLFTGAQETQFF. Here the CDR3 DNA reads TGTGCCAGCAGCCTGCTGTTCACAGGGGCCCAAGAGACCCAGTTCTTC. This rearrangement joins TRBV28 to TRBJ2-1, with 7 bases that match TRBD1. The CDR3 is 16 amino acids. Germline CDR1 and CDR2: MDHEN and SYDVKM. V was clipped by 6 bases and J by 13 bases; unmatched bases: 21.

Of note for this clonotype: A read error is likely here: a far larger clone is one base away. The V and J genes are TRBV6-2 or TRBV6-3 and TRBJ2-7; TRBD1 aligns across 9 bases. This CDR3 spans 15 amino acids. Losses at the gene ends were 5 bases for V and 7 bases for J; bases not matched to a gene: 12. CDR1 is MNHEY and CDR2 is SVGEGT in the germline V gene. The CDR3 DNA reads TGTGCCAGCAGTGCCTTGGGACAGGGTTACAATGAGCAGTACTTC. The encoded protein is CASSALGQGYNEQYF.

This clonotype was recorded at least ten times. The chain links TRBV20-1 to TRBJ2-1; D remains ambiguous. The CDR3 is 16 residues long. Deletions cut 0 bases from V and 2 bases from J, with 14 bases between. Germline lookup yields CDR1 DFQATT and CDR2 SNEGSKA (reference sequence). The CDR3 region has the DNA TGCAGTGCTAGAGATATAGCTGGTATCCCCTACAATGAGCAGTTCTTC. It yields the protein CSARDIAGIPYNEQFF.

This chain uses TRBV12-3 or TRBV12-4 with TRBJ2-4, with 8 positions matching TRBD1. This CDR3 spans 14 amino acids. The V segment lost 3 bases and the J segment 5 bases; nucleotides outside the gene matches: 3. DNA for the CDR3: TGTGCCAGCAGTTTGACCAGGGGGCAAAACATTCAGTACTTC. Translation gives CASSLTRGQNIQYF.

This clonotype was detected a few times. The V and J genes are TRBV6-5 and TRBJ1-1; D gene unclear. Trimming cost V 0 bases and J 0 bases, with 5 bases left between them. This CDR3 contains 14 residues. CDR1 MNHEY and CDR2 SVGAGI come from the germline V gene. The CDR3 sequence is CASSYSRVNTEAFF. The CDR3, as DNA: TGTGCCAGCAGTTACTCGAGAGTGAACACTGAAGCTTTCTTT.

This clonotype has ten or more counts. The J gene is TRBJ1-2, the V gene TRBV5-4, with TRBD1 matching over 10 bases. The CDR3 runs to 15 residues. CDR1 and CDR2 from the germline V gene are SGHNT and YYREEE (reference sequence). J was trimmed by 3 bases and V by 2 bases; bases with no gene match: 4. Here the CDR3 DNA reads TGTGCCAGCAGCTTTAGAGGACAGGGGGACTATGGCTACACCTTC. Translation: CASSFRGQGDYGYTF. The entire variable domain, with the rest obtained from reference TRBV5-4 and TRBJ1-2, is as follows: ETGVTQSPTHLIKTRGQQVTLRCSSQSGHNTVSWYQQALGQGPQFIFQYYREEENGRGNFPPRFSGLQFPNYSSELNVNALELDDSALYLCASSFRGQGDYGYTFGSGTRLTVV.

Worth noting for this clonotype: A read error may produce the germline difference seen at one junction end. The CDR3, as DNA: TGTGCCTGGAGTGTAAGAGGGGGACAGGGTGGCTACATCTTC. Translation gives CAWSVRGGQGGYIF. The chain joins TRBV30 to TRBJ1-2; 9 bases are shared with TRBD1. Germline V gives CDR1 GTSNPN, CDR2 SVGIG (reference sequence). This CDR3 comprises 14 residues. Drawing the rest from reference TRBV30 and TRBJ1-2, the complete variable domain is SQTIHQWPATLVQPVGSPLSLECTVEGTSNPNLYWYRQAAGRGLQLLFYSVGIGQISSEVPQNLSASRPQDRQFILSSKKLLLSDSGFYLCAWSVRGGQGGYIFGSGTRLTVV.

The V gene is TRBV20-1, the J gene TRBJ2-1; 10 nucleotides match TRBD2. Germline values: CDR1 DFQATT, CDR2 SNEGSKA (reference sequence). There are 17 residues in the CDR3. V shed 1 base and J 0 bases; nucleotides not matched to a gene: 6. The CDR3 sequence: CSARATTSGRSYNEQFF. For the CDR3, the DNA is TGCAGTGCTAGAGCCACGACTAGCGGGCGCTCCTACAATGAGCAGTTCTTC.

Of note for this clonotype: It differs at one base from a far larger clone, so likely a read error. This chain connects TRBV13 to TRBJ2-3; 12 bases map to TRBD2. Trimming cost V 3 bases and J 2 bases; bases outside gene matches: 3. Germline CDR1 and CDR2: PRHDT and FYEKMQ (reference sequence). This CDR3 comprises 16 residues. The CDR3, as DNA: TGTGCCAGCAGCTTTACTAGCGGGGGGAACACAGATACGCAGTATTTT. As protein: CASSFTSGGNTDTQYF.

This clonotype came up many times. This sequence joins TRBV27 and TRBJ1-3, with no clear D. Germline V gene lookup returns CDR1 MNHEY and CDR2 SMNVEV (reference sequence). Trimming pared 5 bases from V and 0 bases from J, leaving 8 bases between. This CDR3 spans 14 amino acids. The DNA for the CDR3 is TGTGCCAGCAGTCGCGGCGCCTCTGGAAACACCATATATTTT. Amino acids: CASSRGASGNTIYF.

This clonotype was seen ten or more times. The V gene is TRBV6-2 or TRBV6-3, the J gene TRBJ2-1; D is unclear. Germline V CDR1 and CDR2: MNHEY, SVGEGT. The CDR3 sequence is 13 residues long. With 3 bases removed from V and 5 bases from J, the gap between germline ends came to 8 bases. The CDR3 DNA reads TGTGCCAGCAGTTATGAGAGGAACAATGAGCAGTTCTTC. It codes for CASSYERNNEQFF.

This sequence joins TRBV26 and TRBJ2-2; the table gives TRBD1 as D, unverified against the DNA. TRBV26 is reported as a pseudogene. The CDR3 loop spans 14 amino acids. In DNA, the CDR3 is TGTGCCAGCAGCCACAGGGCCGGCACCGGGGAGCTGTTTTTT. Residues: CASSHRAGTGELFF.

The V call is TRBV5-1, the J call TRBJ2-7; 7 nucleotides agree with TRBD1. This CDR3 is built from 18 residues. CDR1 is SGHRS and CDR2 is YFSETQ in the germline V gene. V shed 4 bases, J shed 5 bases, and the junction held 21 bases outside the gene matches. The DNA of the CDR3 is TGCGCCAGCAGCAGGGGCGGTTCGGGACAGAGTTGGTTGGACGAGCAGTACTTC. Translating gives CASSRGGSGQSWLDEQYF.

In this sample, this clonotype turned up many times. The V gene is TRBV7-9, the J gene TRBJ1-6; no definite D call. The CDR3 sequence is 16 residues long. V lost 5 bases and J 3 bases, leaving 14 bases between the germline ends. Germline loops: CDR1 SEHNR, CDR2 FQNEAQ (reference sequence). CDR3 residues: CASSPTGNVYNSPLHF. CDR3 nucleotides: TGTGCCAGCAGCCCTACCGGCAACGTCTATAATTCACCCCTCCACTTT.

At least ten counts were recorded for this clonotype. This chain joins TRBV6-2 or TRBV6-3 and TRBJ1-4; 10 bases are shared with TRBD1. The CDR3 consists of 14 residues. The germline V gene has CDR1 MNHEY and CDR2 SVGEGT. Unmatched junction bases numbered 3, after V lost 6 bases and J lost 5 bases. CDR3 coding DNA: TGTGCCAGCAGATGGACAGGGGGGAATGAAAAACTGTTTTTT. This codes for CASRWTGGNEKLFF.